These 25 T cell receptor beta chains were all obtained from the same sample, sequenced in a study of molecular identifiers for immune sequencing clone quantification. TCRdb analysed the PCR reads with MiXCR anew, one entry per CDR3 protein. The sample includes some 680,000 distinct CDR3 sequences, roughly 25% of them seen just once. Sequencing used naive CD8+ T cells from blood, with Jurkat cell RNA spiked in. Stated subset: FACS-sorted CD8+CD4-CCR7+CD45RA+ naive T cells. The source is a human donor in good health. Some libraries in this study had Jurkat cell RNA spiked in.

The chain links TRBV19 to TRBJ1-5, with TRBD1 matching 9 bases. The trim removed 0 bases at V and 6 bases at J, leaving 3 bases unmatched. The CDR3 consists of 15 residues. Per germline, CDR1 LNHDA and CDR2 SQIVND (reference sequence). The CDR3 loop is CASSIDGTGLQPQHF. CDR3 nucleotide sequence: TGTGCCAGTAGTATAGATGGGACAGGGCTTCAGCCCCAGCATTTT.

The chain couples TRBV6-6 to TRBJ1-4; no clear D gene. This CDR3 is 16 amino acids long. Germline CDR1 is MNHNY and CDR2 is SVGAGI (reference sequence). Trimming took 0 bases from V and 5 from J, leaving 13 bases between them. For the CDR3, the DNA is TGTGCCAGCAGTTACTCGGGCTCAAGAGTAAATGAAAAACTGTTTTTT. This codes for CASSYSGSRVNEKLFF.

The sample holds many counts of this clonotype. The rearrangement links TRBV6-5 to TRBJ2-2; D not resolved. The CDR3 runs to 12 residues. V was clipped by 6 bases and J by 6 bases, with 8 bases between them. Germline-derived CDR1 and CDR2 are MNHEY and SVGAGI. The CDR3 loop is CASSILAGELFF. The CDR3 DNA is TGTGCCAGCAGCATATTGGCCGGGGAGCTGTTTTTT.

In its sample, this clonotype was seen a few times. The chain couples TRBV7-9 to TRBJ2-1; TRBD2 aligns across 7 bases. V dropped 5 bases and J dropped 7; count of bases not matched to a gene: 5. The CDR3 covers 13 residues. Germline loops: CDR1 SEHNR, CDR2 FQNEAQ (reference sequence). CDR3 sequence (DNA): TGTGCCAGCAGCGGGGGGACTACAAATGAGCAGTTCTTC. Translated: CASSGGTTNEQFF. Drawing the rest from reference TRBV7-9 and TRBJ2-1, the complete variable domain is DTGVSQNPRHKITKRGQNVTFRCDPISEHNRLYWYRQTLGQGPEFLTYFQNEAQLEKSRLLSDRFSAERPKGSFSTLEIQRTEQGDSAMYLCASSGGTTNEQFFGPGTRLTVL.

About this clonotype itself: A single base separates this from a much larger clone, so it may be a read error. The chain links TRBV19 to TRBJ2-2; the D gene is possibly TRBD1 (6 bases). Deletions cut 7 bases from V and 5 bases from J, with 11 bases between. The germline V gene encodes CDR1 LNHDA and CDR2 SQIVND (reference sequence). The CDR3 spans 13 residues. The CDR3 nucleotides are TGTGCCAGTACTCAGGGGTTTACCGGGGAGCTGTTTTTT. This codes for CASTQGFTGELFF.

CDR3 residues: CATSDLVAGELFF. CDR3 coding DNA: TGTGCCACCAGTGACTTGGTGGCCGGGGAGCTGTTTTTT. The chain is built from TRBV24-1 and TRBJ2-2; no clear D. CDR1 is KGHDR and CDR2 is SFDVKD in the germline V gene. Trimming shortened V by 4 bases and J by 6 bases, and 8 bases separated the two germline ends. The CDR3 length is 13 residues.

The chain carries TRBV29-1 and TRBJ2-7; TRBD2 might be the D (5 bases). V gave up 3 bases and J gave up 0 bases, with 9 bases separating them. This CDR3 is built from 13 residues. Germline V lookup: CDR1 SQVTM, CDR2 ANQGSEA. Here the CDR3 reads CSVDGESSYEQYF. DNA of the CDR3: TGCAGCGTTGATGGGGAGAGCTCCTACGAGCAGTACTTC.

Remarks on this clonotype: A single base separates this from a much larger clone, so it may be a read error. The chain uses TRBV29-1 and TRBJ1-3; a possible D gene is TRBD1 (6 bases). Looked up from germline, CDR1 is SQVTM and CDR2 is ANQGSEA. V was trimmed by 1 base and J by 4 bases, leaving 14 bases between them. This CDR3 is 15 amino acids long. The DNA for the CDR3 is TGCAGCGTTGAAGCCCACCTAGACAGGGGAAACACCATATATTTT. Amino acid sequence: CSVEAHLDRGNTIYF.

CDR3 residues: CSADTVEQEARETQYF. CDR3 bases: TGCAGTGCTGATACCGTGGAGCAGGAGGCGCGGGAGACCCAGTACTTC. The V gene is TRBV20-1, the J gene TRBJ2-5, with D perhaps matching TRBD2 (5 bases). This CDR3 is built from 16 residues. Trimming pared 5 bases from V and 5 bases from J, leaving 24 bases between. CDR1 and CDR2 from the germline V gene are DFQATT and SNEGSKA (reference sequence).

This clonotype appeared a few times. The rearrangement uses TRBV16 and TRBJ2-5, with 8 bases identical to TRBD2. With 0 bases clipped from V and 2 bases from J, the junction kept 8 bases outside the gene matches. Germline CDR1 is KGHSY and CDR2 is FQNENV. This CDR3 contains 17 residues. The CDR3 coding sequence is TGTGCCAGCAGCCAATCTCTCAGCGGGGGTAAGCAAGAGACCCAGTACTTC. As protein: CASSQSLSGGKQETQYF.

This clonotype was seen ten or more times. This rearrangement joins TRBV12-3 or TRBV12-4 to TRBJ2-3; D is unresolved. CDR3 length: 15 residues. Trimming removed 6 bases from V and 0 bases from J, with 13 bases in between. The CDR3 coding sequence is TGTGCCAGCAGCCTAACTCGAACTAGCACAGATACGCAGTATTTT. Translated, it gives CASSLTRTSTDTQYF.

This clonotype was counted many times. The rearrangement links TRBV12-3 or TRBV12-4 to TRBJ1-1; TRBD1 matches 8 bases. This CDR3 has 18 residues. With V trimmed by 4 bases and J by 0 bases, 13 bases remained unmatched. The CDR3 DNA reads as TGTGCCAGCAGTTCGGGTTTCGGGGACAGGACAATGAACACTGAAGCTTTCTTT. Its translation is CASSSGFGDRTMNTEAFF.

This clonotype occurred many times. The rearrangement uses TRBV29-1 and TRBJ1-1; D unresolved. This CDR3 contains 9 residues. Per germline, CDR1 SQVTM and CDR2 ANQGSEA. V was clipped by 4 bases and J by 10 bases, with 7 bases between them. The CDR3 sequence: CSVAPSAFF. CDR3 coding DNA: TGCAGCGTTGCCCCTTCAGCTTTCTTT.

About this clonotype: A much bigger clone sits one base away, suggesting this may be a read error. The V and J genes are TRBV20-1 and TRBJ2-3; no reliable D call. CDR1 is DFQATT and CDR2 is SNEGSKA in the germline V gene (reference sequence). The CDR3 spans 14 residues. This chain's CDR3 is CSVTDPGLLDTLYF. The DNA of the CDR3 is TGCAGTGTAACCGACCCTGGCCTATTAGATACGCTGTATTTT.

This clonotype showed up just a few times. The gene calls are TRBV20-1 and TRBJ2-5, with 12 bases lining up with TRBD2. The V and J ends lost 6 bases and 4 bases, in that order; junction bases with no gene match: 6. Germline CDR1 is DFQATT and CDR2 is SNEGSKA (reference sequence). CDR3 size: 14 residues. The CDR3 DNA reads as TGCAGTGCCCGCGGACTAGCGGGAAGAGAGACCCAGTACTTC. Residues: CSARGLAGRETQYF.

This clonotype has a count of ten or more. The CDR3, as DNA: TGTGCCAGCAGCGAGGGGGGGACTGAAGCTTTCTTT. It yields the protein CASSEGGTEAFF. The V call is TRBV6-5, the J call TRBJ1-1; D is possibly TRBD1 (6 bases). CDR3 length: 12 amino acids. The V gene's germline CDR1 is MNHEY and CDR2 SVGAGI. V was pared by 6 bases and J by 5 bases, with 10 bases between.

This clonotype was seen repeatedly, ten times or more. The chain couples TRBV12-3 or TRBV12-4 to TRBJ1-1; D unclear. Trimming cost V 5 bases and J 2 bases, with 12 bases left between them. This CDR3 contains 14 residues. The CDR3: CASSIRTVNTEAFF. For the CDR3, the DNA is TGTGCCAGCAGTATCCGGACGGTTAACACTGAAGCTTTCTTT.

About this clonotype: This likely stems from a read error, as it lies one base from a far larger clone. Without the conserved terminal phenylalanine or tryptophan, this CDR3 likely stems from a read error. The CDR3 coding sequence is TGTGCCAGCAGTCTAGGGACTAGCACAGATACGCAGTATCTT. Translation: CASSLGTSTDTQYL. The chain combines TRBV7-9 with TRBJ2-3; D is possibly TRBD2 (6 bases). Looked up from germline, CDR1 is SEHNR and CDR2 is FQNEAQ (reference sequence). CDR3 length: 14 residues. Trimming left V 6 bases short and J 0 bases short, with 10 bases between.

This clonotype was counted many times. This sequence joins TRBV5-1 and TRBJ2-3; TRBD2 matches 13 bases. Per the germline V gene, CDR1 is SGHRS and CDR2 is YFSETQ. The CDR3 spans 16 residues. V gave up 2 bases and J gave up 6 bases; unmatched junction bases: 6. In DNA form, the CDR3 reads TGCGCCAGCAGCTTAGGACTAGCGGGGGCCGGGGATACGCAGTATTTT. Its protein product is CASSLGLAGAGDTQYF.

This clonotype was observed at least ten times. The J gene is TRBJ1-5, the V gene TRBV10-2, with unresolved D. The CDR3 runs to 17 residues. Trimming shortened V by 4 bases and J by 0 bases, and 16 bases separated the two germline ends. Germline V gives CDR1 WSHSY, CDR2 SAAADI. The CDR3 coding sequence is TGCGCCAGCAGTGGGTCCGCGCCACCATATAGCAATCAGCCCCAGCATTTT. Protein sequence: CASSGSAPPYSNQPQHF.

V is TRBV29-1 and J is TRBJ1-2; D gene unclear. Trimming took 3 bases from V and 3 from J, leaving 8 bases between them. This CDR3 has 12 residues. Germline CDR1 and CDR2: SQVTM and ANQGSEA. As DNA, the CDR3 is TGCAGCGTTGACGAGGGCTACTATGGCTACACCTTC. Its translation: CSVDEGYYGYTF. The complete variable domain, with remaining parts taken from reference TRBV29-1 and TRBJ1-2, reads SAVISQKPSRDICQRGTSLTIQCQVDSQVTMMFWYRQQPGQSLTLIATANQGSEATYESGFVIDKFPISRPNLTFSTLTVSNMSPEDSSIYLCSVDEGYYGYTFGSGTRLTVV.

Concerning this clonotype itself: This may come from a read error, since a much larger clone is one base off. The V call is TRBV27, the J call TRBJ1-6, with D perhaps TRBD1 (5 bases). Trimming took off 2 bases at V and 10 bases at J, with 12 bases between the two ends. Germline V gene sequence: CDR1 MNHEY, CDR2 SMNVEV (reference sequence). CDR3 size: 14 residues. The CDR3 nucleotides are TGTGCCAGCAGTTTAACGCAGGGTTGGTCACCCCTCCACTTT. Protein: CASSLTQGWSPLHF.

This clonotype has at least ten counts. V and J are TRBV24-1 and TRBJ2-4, with 7 bases lining up with TRBD2. Germline lookup yields CDR1 KGHDR and CDR2 SFDVKD. The CDR3 is 13 amino acids. Trimming took 4 bases from V and 7 from J; bases not matched to a gene: 3. The CDR3 protein is CATSEGGSNIQYF. CDR3 DNA sequence: TGTGCCACCAGTGAGGGAGGGTCGAACATTCAGTACTTC.

This clonotype has only a few counts. The J gene is TRBJ2-7, the V gene TRBV30; 9 bases align to TRBD1. This CDR3 contains 14 residues. The trim removed 2 bases at V and 5 bases at J, leaving 7 bases unmatched. The germline CDR1 and CDR2 sequences are GTSNPN and SVGIG (reference sequence). The DNA for the CDR3 is TGTGCCTGGAGTCCGGGACAGGGTAGCCACGAGCAGTACTTC. Its protein is CAWSPGQGSHEQYF.

In the case of this clonotype: This may stem from a read error, because a much larger clone lies one nucleotide away. This chain uses TRBV25-1 with TRBJ2-5; 8 nucleotides match TRBD1. Per the germline V gene, CDR1 is MGHDK and CDR2 is SYGVNS. This CDR3 is built from 13 residues. CDR3 in DNA: TGTGCCAGCGGTTGGACAGGGCGAGAGCCCCAGTACTTC. This encodes CASGWTGREPQYF.